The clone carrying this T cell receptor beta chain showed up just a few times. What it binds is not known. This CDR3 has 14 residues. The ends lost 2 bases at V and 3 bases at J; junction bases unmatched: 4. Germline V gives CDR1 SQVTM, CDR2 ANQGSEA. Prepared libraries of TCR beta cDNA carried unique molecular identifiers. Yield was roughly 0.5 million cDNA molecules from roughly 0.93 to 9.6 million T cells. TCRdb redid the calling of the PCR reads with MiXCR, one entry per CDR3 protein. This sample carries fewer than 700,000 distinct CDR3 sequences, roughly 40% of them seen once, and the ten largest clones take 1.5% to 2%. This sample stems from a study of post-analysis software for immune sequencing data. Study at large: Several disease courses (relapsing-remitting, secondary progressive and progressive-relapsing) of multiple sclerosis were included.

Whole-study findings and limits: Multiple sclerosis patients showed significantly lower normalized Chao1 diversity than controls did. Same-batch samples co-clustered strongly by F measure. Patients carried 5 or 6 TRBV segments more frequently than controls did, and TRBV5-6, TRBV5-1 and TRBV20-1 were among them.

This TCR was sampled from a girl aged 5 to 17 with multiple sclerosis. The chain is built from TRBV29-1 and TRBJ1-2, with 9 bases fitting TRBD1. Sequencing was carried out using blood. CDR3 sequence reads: CSVERQGVDYGYTF. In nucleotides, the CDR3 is TGCAGCGTTGAACGACAGGGGGTAGACTATGGCTACACCTTC.